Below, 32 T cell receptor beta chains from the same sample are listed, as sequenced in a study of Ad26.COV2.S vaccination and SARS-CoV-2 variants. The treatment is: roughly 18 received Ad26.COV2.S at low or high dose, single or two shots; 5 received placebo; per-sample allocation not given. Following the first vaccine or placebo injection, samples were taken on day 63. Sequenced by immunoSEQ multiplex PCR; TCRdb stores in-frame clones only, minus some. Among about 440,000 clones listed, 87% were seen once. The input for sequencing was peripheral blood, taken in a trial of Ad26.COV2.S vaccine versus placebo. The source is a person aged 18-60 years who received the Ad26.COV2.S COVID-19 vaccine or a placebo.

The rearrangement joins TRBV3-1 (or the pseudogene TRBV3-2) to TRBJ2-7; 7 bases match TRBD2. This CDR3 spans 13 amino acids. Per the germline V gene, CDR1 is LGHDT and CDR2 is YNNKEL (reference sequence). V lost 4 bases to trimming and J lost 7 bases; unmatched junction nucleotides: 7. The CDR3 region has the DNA TGTGCCAGCAGCCCCTTTGACGGGGGGGAGCAGTACTTC. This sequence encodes CASSPFDGGEQYF.

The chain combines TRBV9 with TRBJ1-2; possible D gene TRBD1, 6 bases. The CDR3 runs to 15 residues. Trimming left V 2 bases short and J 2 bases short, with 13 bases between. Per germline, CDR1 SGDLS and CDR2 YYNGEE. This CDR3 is CASSVGGGGNYGYTF. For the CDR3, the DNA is TGTGCCAGCAGCGTTGGAGGGGGAGGGAACTATGGCTACACCTTC.

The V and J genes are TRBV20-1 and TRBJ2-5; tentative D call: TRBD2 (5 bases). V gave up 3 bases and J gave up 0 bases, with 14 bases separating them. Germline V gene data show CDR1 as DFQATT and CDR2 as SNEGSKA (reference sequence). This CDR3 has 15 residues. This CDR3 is CSASGEMKYQETQYF. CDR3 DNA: TGCAGTGCTAGTGGGGAGATGAAATACCAAGAGACCCAGTACTTC.

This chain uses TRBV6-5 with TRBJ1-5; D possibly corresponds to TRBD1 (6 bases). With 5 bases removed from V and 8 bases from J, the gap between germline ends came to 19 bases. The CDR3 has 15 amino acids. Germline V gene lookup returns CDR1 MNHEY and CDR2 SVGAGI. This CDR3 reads CASSPRGYSLEPQHF. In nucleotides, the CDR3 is TGTGCCAGCAGTCCCAGGGGTTACAGTTTGGAGCCCCAGCATTTT.

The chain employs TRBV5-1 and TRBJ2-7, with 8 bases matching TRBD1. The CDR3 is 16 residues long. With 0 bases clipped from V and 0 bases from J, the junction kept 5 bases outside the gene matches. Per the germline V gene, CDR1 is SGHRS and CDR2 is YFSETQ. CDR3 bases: TGCGCCAGCAGCTTGGCACAGGGGGGTGTCTCCTACGAGCAGTACTTC. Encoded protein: CASSLAQGGVSYEQYF.

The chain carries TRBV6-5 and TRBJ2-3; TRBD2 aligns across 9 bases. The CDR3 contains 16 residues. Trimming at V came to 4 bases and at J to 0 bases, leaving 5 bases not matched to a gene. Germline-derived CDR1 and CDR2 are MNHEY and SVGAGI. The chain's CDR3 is CASSSRREGSTDTQYF. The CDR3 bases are TGTGCCAGCAGTTCTAGGCGGGAGGGAAGCACAGATACGCAGTATTTT.

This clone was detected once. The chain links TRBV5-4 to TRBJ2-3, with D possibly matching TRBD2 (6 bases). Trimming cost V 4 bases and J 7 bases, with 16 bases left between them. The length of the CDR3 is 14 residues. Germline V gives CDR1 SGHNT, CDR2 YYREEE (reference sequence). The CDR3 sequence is CASSPWREGYTQYF. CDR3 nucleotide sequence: TGTGCCAGCAGCCCCTGGCGGGAAGGGTATACGCAGTATTTT.

In nucleotides, the CDR3 is TGTGCCAGCAGCTCCTCAAGCGACAGGGAAGAGACCCAGTACTTC. Translating it yields CASSSSSDREETQYF. V usage is TRBV7-8 and J usage is TRBJ2-5; 7 nucleotides agree with TRBD1. Trimming removed 4 bases from V and 3 bases from J; junction bases left unmatched: 8. The length of the CDR3 is 15 residues. The germline CDR1 and CDR2 sequences are SGHVS and FQNEAQ.

CDR3 region: CASSDRQGIGNIQYF. The CDR3 region has the DNA TGTGCCAGCAGCGACAGACAGGGAATAGGAAACATTCAGTACTTC. The chain combines TRBV11-1 with TRBJ2-4, with TRBD1 identical over 7 bases. The germline V gene has CDR1 SGHAT and CDR2 FQDESV (reference sequence). The CDR3 spans 15 residues. Trimming at V came to 5 bases and at J to 6 bases, leaving 10 bases not matched to a gene.

The CDR3 region has the DNA TGTGCCAGCAGCCGAGACAGGGTCTTGGGCATTCAGTACTTC. Translated, it gives CASSRDRVLGIQYF. The chain carries TRBV6-5 and TRBJ2-4; 7 nucleotides align to TRBD1. V trimming: 6 bases; J trimming: 9 bases; junction bases outside the gene matches: 11. Germline assignment: CDR1 MNHEY and CDR2 SVGAGI. CDR3 length equals 14 residues.

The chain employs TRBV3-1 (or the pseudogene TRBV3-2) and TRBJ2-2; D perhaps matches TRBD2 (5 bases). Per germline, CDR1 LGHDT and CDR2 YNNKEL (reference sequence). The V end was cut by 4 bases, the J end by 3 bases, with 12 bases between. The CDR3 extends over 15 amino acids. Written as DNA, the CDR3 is TGTGCCAGCAGCCGAGGAGAGGGATACACCGGGGAGCTGTTTTTT. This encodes CASSRGEGYTGELFF.

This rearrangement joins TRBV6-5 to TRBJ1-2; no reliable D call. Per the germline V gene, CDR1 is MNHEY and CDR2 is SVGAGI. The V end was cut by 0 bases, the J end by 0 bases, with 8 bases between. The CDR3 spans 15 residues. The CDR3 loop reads CASSYSWLANYGYTF. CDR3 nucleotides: TGTGCCAGCAGTTACTCCTGGTTAGCTAACTATGGCTACACCTTC.

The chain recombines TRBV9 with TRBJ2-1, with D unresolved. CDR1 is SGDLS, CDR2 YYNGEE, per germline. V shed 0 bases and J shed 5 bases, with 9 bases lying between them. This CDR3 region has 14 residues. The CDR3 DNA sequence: TGTGCCAGCAGCGTAGCGGGCACCCACAATGAGCAGTTCTTC. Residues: CASSVAGTHNEQFF.

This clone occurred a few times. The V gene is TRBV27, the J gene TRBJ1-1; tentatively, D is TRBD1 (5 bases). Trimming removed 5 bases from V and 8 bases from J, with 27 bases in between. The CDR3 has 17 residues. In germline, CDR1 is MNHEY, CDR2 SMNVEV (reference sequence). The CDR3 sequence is CASSALISGQRMLEAFF. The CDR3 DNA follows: TGTGCCAGCAGTGCCCTCATCTCGGGGCAGCGAATGCTAGAAGCTTTCTTT.

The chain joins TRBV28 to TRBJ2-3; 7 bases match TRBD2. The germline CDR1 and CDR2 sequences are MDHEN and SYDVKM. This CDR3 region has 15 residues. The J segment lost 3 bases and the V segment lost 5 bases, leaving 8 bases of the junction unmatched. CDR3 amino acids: CASSPMDGRTDTQYF. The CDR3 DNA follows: TGTGCCAGCAGTCCGATGGACGGGAGGACAGATACGCAGTATTTT.

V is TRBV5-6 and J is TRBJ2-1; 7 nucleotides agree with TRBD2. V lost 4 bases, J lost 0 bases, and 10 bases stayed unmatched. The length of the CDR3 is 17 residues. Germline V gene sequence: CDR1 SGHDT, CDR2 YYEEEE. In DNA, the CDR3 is TGTGCCAGCAGCGGATGGCCAGCGGGAAGCTCCTACAATGAGCAGTTCTTC. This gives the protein CASSGWPAGSSYNEQFF. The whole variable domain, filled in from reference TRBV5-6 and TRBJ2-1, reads DAGVTQSPTHLIKTRGQQVTLRCSPKSGHDTVSWYQQALGQGPQFIFQYYEEEERQRGNFPDRFSGHQFPNYSSELNVNALLLGDSALYLCASSGWPAGSSYNEQFFGPGTRLTVL.

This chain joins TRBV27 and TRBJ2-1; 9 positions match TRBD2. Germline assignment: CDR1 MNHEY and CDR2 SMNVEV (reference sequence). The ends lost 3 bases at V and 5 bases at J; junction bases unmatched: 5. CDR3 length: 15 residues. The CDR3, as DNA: TGTGCCAGCAGTTTTTTGTCTAGCGGGAACAATGAGCAGTTCTTC. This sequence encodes CASSFLSSGNNEQFF.

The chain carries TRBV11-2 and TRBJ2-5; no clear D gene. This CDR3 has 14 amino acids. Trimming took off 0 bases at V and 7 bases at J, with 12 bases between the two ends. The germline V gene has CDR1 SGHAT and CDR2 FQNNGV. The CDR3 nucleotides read TGTGCCAGCAGCTTAGATCCTGCAGCAGGGACCCAGTACTTC. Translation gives CASSLDPAAGTQYF.

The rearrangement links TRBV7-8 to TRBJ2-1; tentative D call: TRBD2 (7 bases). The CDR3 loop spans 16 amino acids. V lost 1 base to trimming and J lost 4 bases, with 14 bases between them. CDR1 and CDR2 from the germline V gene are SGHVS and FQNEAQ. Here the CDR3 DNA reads TGTGCCAGCAGCTTAGGCCGGCGGGGGCAATACAATGAGCAGTTCTTC. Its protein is CASSLGRRGQYNEQFF.

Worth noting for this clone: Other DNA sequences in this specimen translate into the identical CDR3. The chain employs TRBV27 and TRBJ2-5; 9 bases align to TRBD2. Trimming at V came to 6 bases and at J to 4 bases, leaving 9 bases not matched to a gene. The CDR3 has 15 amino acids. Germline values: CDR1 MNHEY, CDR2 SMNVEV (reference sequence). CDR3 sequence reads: CASSWGGRAVETQYF. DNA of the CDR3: TGTGCCAGCAGCTGGGGCGGGAGGGCCGTAGAGACCCAGTACTTC.

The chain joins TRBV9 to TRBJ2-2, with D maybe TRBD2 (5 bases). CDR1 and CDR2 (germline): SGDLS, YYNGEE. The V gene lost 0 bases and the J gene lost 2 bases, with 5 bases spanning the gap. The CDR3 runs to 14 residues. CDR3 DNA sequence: TGTGCCAGCAGCGTAGGACTAAACACCGGGGAGCTGTTTTTT. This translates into CASSVGLNTGELFF.

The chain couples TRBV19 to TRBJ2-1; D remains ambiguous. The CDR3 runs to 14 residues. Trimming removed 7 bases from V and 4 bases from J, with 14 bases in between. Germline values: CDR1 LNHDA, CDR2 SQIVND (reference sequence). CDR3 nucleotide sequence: TGTGCCAGTAACGGCATAGCCCCTTACAATGAGCAGTTCTTC. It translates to CASNGIAPYNEQFF. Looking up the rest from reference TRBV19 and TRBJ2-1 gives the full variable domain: DGGITQSPKYLFRKEGQNVTLSCEQNLNHDAMYWYRQDPGQGLRLIYYSQIVNDFQKGDIAEGYSVSREKKESFPLTVTSAQKNPTAFYLCASNGIAPYNEQFFGPGTRLTVL.

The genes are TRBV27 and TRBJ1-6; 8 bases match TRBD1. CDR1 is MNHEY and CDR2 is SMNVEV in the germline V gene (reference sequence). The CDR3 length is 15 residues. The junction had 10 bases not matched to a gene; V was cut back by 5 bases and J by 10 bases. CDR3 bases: TGTGCCAGCAGTCCTCGACAGGGGCAAGGATCACCCCTCCACTTT. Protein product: CASSPRQGQGSPLHF.

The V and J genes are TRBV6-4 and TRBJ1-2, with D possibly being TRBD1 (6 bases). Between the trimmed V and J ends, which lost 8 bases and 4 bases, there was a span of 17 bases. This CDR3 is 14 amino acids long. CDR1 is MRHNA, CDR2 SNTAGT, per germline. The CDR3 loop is CASWPGHGPYGYTF. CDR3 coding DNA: TGTGCCAGCTGGCCGGGACACGGCCCCTATGGCTACACCTTC.

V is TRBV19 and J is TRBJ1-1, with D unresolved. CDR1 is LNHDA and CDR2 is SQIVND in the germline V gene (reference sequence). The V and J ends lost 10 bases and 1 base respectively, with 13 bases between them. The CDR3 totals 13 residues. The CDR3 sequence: CAIVPRSNTEAFF. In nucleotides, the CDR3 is TGTGCCATTGTCCCCAGGTCGAACACTGAAGCTTTCTTT.

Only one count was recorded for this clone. CDR3 residues: CASSFGGGGAEAFF. The CDR3 nucleotides are TGTGCCAGCAGCTTCGGCGGGGGGGGCGCTGAAGCTTTCTTT. This rearrangement joins TRBV7-9 to TRBJ1-1; D may be TRBD1 (6 bases). The CDR3 contains 14 residues. The ends were cut back, 3 bases at V and 6 bases at J, with 14 bases in the middle. Germline V gene lookup returns CDR1 SEHNR and CDR2 FQNEAQ (reference sequence).

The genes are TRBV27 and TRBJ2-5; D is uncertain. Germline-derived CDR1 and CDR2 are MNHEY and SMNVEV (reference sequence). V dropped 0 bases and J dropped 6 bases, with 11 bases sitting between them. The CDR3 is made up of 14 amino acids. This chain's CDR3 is CASSLSLGWQTQYF. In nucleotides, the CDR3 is TGTGCCAGCAGTTTATCGTTAGGTTGGCAGACCCAGTACTTC.

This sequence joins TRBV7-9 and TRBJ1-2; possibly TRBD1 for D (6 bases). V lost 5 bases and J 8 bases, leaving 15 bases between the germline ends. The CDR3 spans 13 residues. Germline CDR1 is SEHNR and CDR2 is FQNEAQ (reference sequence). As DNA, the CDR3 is TGTGCCAGCAGCCTACTGGACAGCGGGGGCTACACCTTC. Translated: CASSLLDSGGYTF.

For the CDR3, the DNA is TGTGCCACCAGTGATCCTCGGACTAGCGGGGTCCCAAGGGCAGATACGCAGTATTTT. Translation: CATSDPRTSGVPRADTQYF. The chain couples TRBV24-1 to TRBJ2-3, with TRBD2 matching over 12 bases. CDR3 length equals 19 residues. Per germline, CDR1 KGHDR and CDR2 SFDVKD. Trimming cost V 3 bases and J 4 bases; bases outside gene matches: 13.

CDR3 loop: CATSDLPGGTDTQYF. CDR3 sequence (DNA): TGTGCCACCAGTGATTTGCCTGGGGGCACAGATACGCAGTATTTT. V and J are TRBV24-1 and TRBJ2-3; D ambiguous. Trimming took 0 bases from V and 1 from J, leaving 7 bases between them. Germline values: CDR1 KGHDR, CDR2 SFDVKD. The CDR3 totals 15 residues.

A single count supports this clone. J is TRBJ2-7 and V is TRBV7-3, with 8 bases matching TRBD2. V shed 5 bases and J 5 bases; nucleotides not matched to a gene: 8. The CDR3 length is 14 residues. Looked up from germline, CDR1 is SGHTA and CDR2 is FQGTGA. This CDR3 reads CASSPSGGPHEQYF. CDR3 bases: TGTGCCAGCAGCCCAAGCGGGGGACCCCACGAGCAGTACTTC.

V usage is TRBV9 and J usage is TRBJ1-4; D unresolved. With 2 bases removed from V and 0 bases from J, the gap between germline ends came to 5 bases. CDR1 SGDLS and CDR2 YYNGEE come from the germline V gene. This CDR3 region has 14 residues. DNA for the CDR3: TGTGCCAGCAGCGTGTCCCCAACTAATGAAAAACTGTTTTTT. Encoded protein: CASSVSPTNEKLFF.